Below, one TCR beta chain is given with its context. At least ten counts were recorded for this clonotype. What antigen it recognizes has not been identified. No qualities accompany the bases; no much larger clone lies one base away. The sample is drawn from a study of identical twins (dated by TCRdb to 2016 to 2018). For the wider study: To test whether fetal clonotypes persist, this study deep-sequenced TCR alpha and beta repertoires from monozygotic twins, from unrelated adults of various ages, and from cord blood. To rule out contamination, the twin experiments were replicated at different times with different library preparation protocols.

All donors were healthy Caucasians. Using Miltenyi CD45RO+ enrichment and human naive T-cell isolation kits, memory (CD45RO+) and naive T cells were isolated from PBMC. Library method: 5' RACE. These reads were obtained on an Illumina HiSeq 2000. A universal primer binding site was introduced by template switching, and a unique molecular identifier was present in the final cDNA, enabling accurate counting of TCR cDNA molecules. Specific primers in the conserved constant-segment region were used to synthesize first-strand cDNA for the TCR alpha and beta chains. To control for contamination, every cDNA library was double barcoded, receiving both a SMART-Mk sample barcode and Illumina barcodes. TruSeq adapter sequences, together with Illumina sample barcodes, were added in two successive PCR steps. The TCR alpha and beta cDNA libraries were sequenced on the Illumina HiSeq platform using custom primers. The published analysis was carried out like this. MiGEC was used to process raw reads and extract unique molecular identifiers, and MiXCR was used to find CDR3 positions. For each individual, recombination models were inferred using an EM algorithm with the repgenHMM and IGoR tools. The analysis of shared clonotypes was done with the tcR package in R, with sharing normalized by the product of cloneset sizes. To study raw recombination without the effects of thymic and clonal selection, out-of-frame nonproductive sequences were analyzed. Clones were called with MiXCR by TCRdb after fastp trimmed the public reads at Q25, and only in-frame beta chains were retained. Rows with one shared CDR3 protein collapse into an entry with the most common genes and DNA. In this record, the V and J calls reflect TCRdb's handling and not the investigators' own analysis. This sample holds about 100,000 distinct CDR3 sequences; about 5.6% were observed only once. The leading ten clones occupy about 12% of the sample.

The full study reports these points: Fewer insertions were carried by abundant cord blood beta clonotypes; a weaker similar trend was observed in young adult naive repertoires, while no such trend was observed in memory repertoires. Compared with coincidental sharing between unrelated individuals, out-of-frame TCR alpha sequences shared between twins showed an excess of sequences with low generation probability. Excess twin sharing in beta out-of-frame sequences was weaker because fewer shared sequences lowered the signal-to-noise ratio. Invariant T cells such as MAIT and iNKT could partly confound zero-insertion analyses, although diverse VJ usage argued against such confounding for most clonotypes. Because the same donors could not be followed over many years, the conclusions relied on cross-sectional statistical analysis. Recombination models systematically underestimated out-of-frame TCR alpha sharing in monozygotic twins but agreed with sharing between unrelated individuals.

The germline V gene sets CDR1 to MDHEN and CDR2 to SYDVKM. Trimming costs V 3 bases and J 4 bases, and their ends lie 8 bases apart. The CDR3 sequence holds 13 residues, the cysteine and phenylalanine included. The kept DNA is CDR3 alone, 39 bases in frame from the first base. Material for sequencing was memory T cells sorted from blood. The cell subset or site label for this specimen denotes: CD45RO+ enriched T cells. This clonotype originated in a woman in her forties or fifties in good health. The chain is encoded by TRBV28 joined to TRBJ2-3; no D gene is confidently identified. The nucleotides read TGTGCCAGCAGTTTTGGCACTCCAGATACGCAGTATTTT. Its translation is CASSFGTPDTQYF.